What follows are 15 T cell receptor beta chains derived from one specimen sequenced in a study of Ad26.COV2.S vaccination and SARS-CoV-2 variants. The sample's treatment: around 19 received Ad26.COV2.S at low or high dose, single or two shots; 5 received placebo; per-sample allocation not given. Samples were taken on day 63 after the first vaccine or placebo injection. Some clones are missing from TCRdb's copy, which holds only in-frame ones; the method was immunoSEQ multiplex PCR. This sample yields 350,000 to 450,000 clones, of which about nine tenths are seen a single time; less than 2% belongs to the top ten. The material was peripheral blood, obtained in a trial of Ad26.COV2.S vaccine versus placebo. These receptors originate from a person aged 18-60 years who received the Ad26.COV2.S COVID-19 vaccine or a placebo.

V is TRBV27 and J is TRBJ2-5; D is undetermined. Trimming stripped 5 bases from V and 5 bases from J, with 12 bases between. CDR1 is MNHEY and CDR2 is SMNVEV in the germline V gene (reference sequence). There are 13 residues in the CDR3. The CDR3 sequence: CASSPMLAETQYF. CDR3 DNA sequence: TGTGCCAGCAGTCCTATGCTGGCGGAGACCCAGTACTTC.

The rearrangement joins TRBV7-9 to TRBJ1-4; TRBD1 is a possible D gene (5 bases). In germline, CDR1 is SEHNR, CDR2 FQNEAQ (reference sequence). The CDR3 extends over 16 amino acids. Trimming removed 6 bases from V and 4 bases from J, with 18 bases in between. CDR3 loop: CASRKGAGEINEKLFF. The DNA of the CDR3 is TGTGCCAGCAGAAAAGGGGCGGGAGAGATTAATGAAAAACTGTTTTTT.

V usage is TRBV7-2 and J usage is TRBJ1-2, with 8 bases lining up with TRBD1. This CDR3 has 17 residues. Trimming cost V 4 bases and J 4 bases; bases outside gene matches: 14. In germline, CDR1 is SGHTA, CDR2 FQGNSA. The CDR3 is CASSSGAGGGILYGYTF. CDR3 coding DNA: TGTGCCAGCAGCTCCGGAGCAGGGGGCGGAATCCTCTATGGCTACACCTTC.

J is TRBJ2-7 and V is TRBV28; D is ambiguous. The length of the CDR3 is 11 residues. Germline CDR1 and CDR2: MDHEN and SYDVKM. Trimming took 2 bases from V and 7 from J, leaving 6 bases between them. This CDR3 is CASSLGPEQYF. The CDR3 nucleotides read TGTGCCAGCAGTTTAGGGCCGGAGCAGTACTTC.

The chain couples TRBV12-5 to TRBJ2-3, with TRBD2 matching over 8 bases. Germline CDR1 is LGHNT and CDR2 is FRNRAP. The CDR3 covers 16 residues. V gave up 3 bases and J gave up 2 bases; unmatched junction bases: 7. DNA of the CDR3: TGTGCTAGTGGTTTAGAAAGCGGGGGCCTCACAGATACGCAGTATTTT. This encodes CASGLESGGLTDTQYF.

V gene TRBV6-5 combines with J gene TRBJ2-1; D tentatively fits TRBD1 or TRBD2 (5 bases each). Germline CDR1 reads MNHEY; CDR2 reads SVGAGI. The CDR3 length is 14 residues. V lost 7 bases, J lost 2 bases, and 12 bases lay in between. CDR3: CASKPGPTYNEQFF. The CDR3 nucleotides are TGTGCCAGCAAACCGGGACCAACCTACAATGAGCAGTTCTTC.

V and J are TRBV28 and TRBJ1-2; D gene unclear. Trimming took off 8 bases at V and 3 bases at J, with 7 bases between the two ends. Germline V gene lookup returns CDR1 MDHEN and CDR2 SYDVKM. The CDR3 is 11 amino acids. CDR3 sequence: CASGSDYGYTF. DNA of the CDR3: TGTGCCAGCGGGTCGGACTATGGCTACACCTTC.

This chain connects TRBV6-2 or TRBV6-3 to TRBJ2-7; a weak D match, TRBD2 (6 bases). The germline CDR1 and CDR2 sequences are MNHEY and SVGEGT. V dropped 6 bases and J dropped 3 bases, with 21 bases sitting between them. CDR3 length equals 16 residues. Here the CDR3 DNA reads TGTGCCAGCAGCCCGTCTTTTCGGGCGGGGAACTACGAGCAGTACTTC. Translated: CASSPSFRAGNYEQYF.

V is TRBV7-9 and J is TRBJ2-1; TRBD2 matches 15 bases. The CDR3 consists of 16 residues. Germline V CDR1 and CDR2: SEHNR, FQNEAQ (reference sequence). V was pared by 5 bases and J by 6 bases, with 5 bases of the junction left unmatched. CDR3 nucleotides: TGTGCCAGCAGCCCGTGGACTAGCGGGGGGGTCAATGAGCAGTTCTTC. This codes for CASSPWTSGGVNEQFF.

The genes are TRBV4-1 and TRBJ2-3; tentative D call: TRBD2 (5 bases). Trimming removed 0 bases at V and 0 bases at J, with 13 bases between. The CDR3 loop spans 17 amino acids. Germline assignment: CDR1 MGHRA and CDR2 YSYEKL. The CDR3 bases are TGCGCCAGCAGCCAAGATCCCGGGGTAGTTAGCACAGATACGCAGTATTTT. Encoded protein: CASSQDPGVVSTDTQYF.

The rearrangement uses TRBV5-4 and TRBJ1-1; weak D call: TRBD1 (6 bases). Germline loops: CDR1 SGHNT, CDR2 YYREEE (reference sequence). V lost 0 bases to trimming and J lost 7 bases, with 10 bases between them. The CDR3 is made up of 13 amino acids. This CDR3 is CASSLAGGIEAFF. For the CDR3, the DNA is TGTGCCAGCAGCTTGGCTGGGGGCATTGAAGCTTTCTTT.

This clone showed up just once. The V and J genes are TRBV7-2 and TRBJ2-5, with 7 bases aligning to TRBD2. This CDR3 is 15 amino acids long. The ends lost 4 bases at V and 0 bases at J; junction bases unmatched: 5. Germline V gene sequence: CDR1 SGHTA, CDR2 FQGNSA. CDR3 residues: CASSSLGGNQETQYF. The CDR3 nucleotides are TGTGCCAGCAGCTCCCTCGGGGGGAACCAAGAGACCCAGTACTTC.

The chain carries TRBV5-1 and TRBJ2-7; D is tentatively TRBD1 or TRBD2 (6 bases each). The V and J ends lost 4 bases and 0 bases respectively, with 14 bases between them. Germline assignment: CDR1 SGHRS and CDR2 YFSETQ. This CDR3 is built from 15 residues. In nucleotides, the CDR3 is TGCGCCAGCAGCCCCCGCGGAGGGGGCTCCTACGAGCAGTACTTC. Its protein product is CASSPRGGGSYEQYF.

The chain uses TRBV30 and TRBJ1-2; D unclear. This CDR3 region has 10 residues. In germline, CDR1 is GTSNPN, CDR2 SVGIG (reference sequence). V lost 7 bases and J 5 bases, leaving 8 bases between the germline ends. CDR3 DNA sequence: TGTGCCTCCGGAATGTATGGCTACACCTTC. Its translation is CASGMYGYTF. Full variable domain (rest looked up from reference TRBV30 and TRBJ1-2): SQTIHQWPATLVQPVGSPLSLECTVEGTSNPNLYWYRQAAGRGLQLLFYSVGIGQISSEVPQNLSASRPQDRQFILSSKKLLLSDSGFYLCASGMYGYTFGSGTRLTVV.

The CDR3 reads CASSSPGQRQETQYF. CDR3 DNA: TGTGCCAGCAGTTCACCGGGACAGAGACAAGAGACCCAGTACTTC. The chain has TRBV28 and TRBJ2-5; 7 nucleotides match TRBD1. V was pared by 4 bases and J by 2 bases, with 7 bases of the junction left unmatched. Germline lookup yields CDR1 MDHEN and CDR2 SYDVKM. This CDR3 comprises 15 residues.